This TCR beta chain was identified in a study of cytomegalovirus exposure and HLA in healthy donors. Study summary: As an earlier analysis found, 180 million or so T cells yielded about 120 million unique TCR beta sequences. Unique TCRs from HLA-typed donors, about 85 million of them, were held in an early data release. Of some 400 genotyped donors, more than 65% grouped in the Caucasian-associated ancestry cluster.

This clone was detected only once. Its antigen is not identified. In germline, CDR1 is GTSNPN, CDR2 SVGIG (reference sequence). The length of the CDR3 is 14 residues. With 3 bases removed from V and 2 bases from J, the gap between germline ends came to 12 bases. Primers: 60 Vbeta forward and 13 Jbeta reverse. Clones were read by immunoSEQ multiplex PCR, and TCRdb kept only the in-frame ones, dropping some. The repertoire includes more than 65,000 clones, 76% of them detected once, and about 3% sits in the top ten. Study-wide results and caveats: Across donors, presence/absence analyses took sequencing depth to be roughly uniform.

The receptor was isolated from a man in his forties in good health and CMV-seronegative. Sample: PBMCs. This chain links TRBV30 with TRBJ2-3, with D possibly being TRBD1 (6 bases). Here the CDR3 reads CAWSRDTNTDTQYF. The CDR3 nucleotides read TGTGCCTGGAGCCGGGACACCAACACAGATACGCAGTATTTT.